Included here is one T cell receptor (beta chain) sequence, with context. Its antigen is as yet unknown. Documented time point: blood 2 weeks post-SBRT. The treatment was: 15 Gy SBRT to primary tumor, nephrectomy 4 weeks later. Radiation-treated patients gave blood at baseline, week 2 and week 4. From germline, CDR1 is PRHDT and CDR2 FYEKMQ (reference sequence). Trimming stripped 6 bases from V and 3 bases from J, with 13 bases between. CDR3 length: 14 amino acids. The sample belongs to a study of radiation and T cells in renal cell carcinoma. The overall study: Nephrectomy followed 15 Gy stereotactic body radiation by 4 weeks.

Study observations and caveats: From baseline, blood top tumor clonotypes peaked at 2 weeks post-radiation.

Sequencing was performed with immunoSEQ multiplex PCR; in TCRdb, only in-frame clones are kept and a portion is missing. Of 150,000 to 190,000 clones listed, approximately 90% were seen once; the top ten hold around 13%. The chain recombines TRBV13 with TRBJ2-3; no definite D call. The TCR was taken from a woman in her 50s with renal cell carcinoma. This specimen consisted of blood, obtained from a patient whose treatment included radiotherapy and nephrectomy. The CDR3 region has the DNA TGTGCCAGCAGGTTGGGTGCTAGGACAGATACGCAGTATTTT. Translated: CASRLGARTDTQYF.